A single sample is the source of the 21 T cell receptor beta chains below, sequenced in a study of neurological immune-mediated disorders. Using its own MiXCR run on the 5' RACE reads, TCRdb lists one record per CDR3 protein. There are roughly 19,000 distinct CDR3 sequences in the sample; 15% occur only once, and around 14% lies in the top ten. Sequencing input: PBMCs. Every receptor here comes from a female donor with HTLV-1-associated myelopathy (HAM/TSP).

This clonotype is categorized as medium-sized (0.01 to 0.1%). The junction does not match germline at one end; this may be a read error. CDR3 region: CASSQDGGKLFF. Here the CDR3 DNA reads TGTGCCAGCAGCCAAGACGGCGGGAAGCTGTTTTTT. The chain joins TRBV3-1 to TRBJ2-2, with D perhaps TRBD2 (6 bases). The germline V gene has CDR1 LGHDT and CDR2 YNNKEL (reference sequence). The CDR3 has 12 residues.

As concerns this clonotype: The DNA is left out, because the CDR3 cannot be placed on it with certainty; the CDR3 is given as TCRdb lists it. The rearrangement links TRBV5-1 to TRBJ2-7; the table's D call, TRBD1, has no DNA check behind it. Counting both end residues, the CDR3 totals 21 amino acids. Germline-derived CDR1 and CDR2 are SGHRS and YFSETQ. The chain's CDR3 is CASSFYICSAESLGDPTGQYF.

The genes are TRBV6-2 or TRBV6-3 and TRBJ1-1; the D gene is possibly TRBD1 (5 bases). The V end was cut by 2 bases, the J end by 1 base, with 14 bases between. Germline values: CDR1 MNHEY, CDR2 SVGEGT. The CDR3 covers 16 residues. The CDR3 DNA is TGTGCCAGCAGTTACCCCGGTCGGGGACCGAACACTGAAGCTTTCTTT. Its translation: CASSYPGRGPNTEAFF.

This clonotype was seen many times. The rearrangement joins TRBV18 to TRBJ2-3; D gene unclear. Trimming took off 2 bases at V and 2 bases at J, with 11 bases between the two ends. Germline V CDR1 and CDR2: KGHSH, LQKENI. The CDR3 runs to 15 residues. The CDR3 region has the DNA TGTGCCAGCTCACCAAGTCCGCGCGCCACAGATACGCAGTATTTT. Protein sequence: CASSPSPRATDTQYF.

In its sample, this clonotype was seen many times. The chain is built from TRBV29-1 and TRBJ1-1; D is uncertain. The V gene lost 6 bases and the J gene lost 0 bases, with 8 bases spanning the gap. The CDR3 consists of 12 residues. Germline V CDR1 and CDR2: SQVTM, ANQGSEA. For the CDR3, the DNA is TGCAGCGTGAAGGACTTGAACACTGAAGCTTTCTTT. Its protein is CSVKDLNTEAFF.

In this sample, this clonotype turned up many times. The V gene is TRBV12-3 or TRBV12-4, the J gene TRBJ1-2; perhaps TRBD1 as D (5 bases). Trimming cost V 5 bases and J 7 bases, with 17 bases left between them. This CDR3 is 14 amino acids long. This CDR3 is CASSPDSSPVGYTF. CDR3 nucleotide sequence: TGTGCCAGCAGTCCCGACAGTTCCCCCGTTGGCTACACCTTC.

This clonotype appeared many times. The chain employs TRBV6-5 and TRBJ1-1; possible D gene TRBD1, 5 bases. Trimming removed 0 bases from V and 6 bases from J, with 11 bases in between. The CDR3 extends over 14 amino acids. CDR1 MNHEY and CDR2 SVGAGI come from the germline V gene. For the CDR3, the DNA is TGTGCCAGCAGTTACTCGAGGGGTTCGGCTGAAGCTTTCTTT. Protein product: CASSYSRGSAEAFF.

The table lists this clonotype with many counts. V is TRBV10-3 and J is TRBJ1-1; D not resolved. Trimming pared 8 bases from V and 3 bases from J, leaving 16 bases between. The CDR3 sequence is 14 residues long. The germline CDR1 and CDR2 sequences are ENHRY and SYGVKD. The CDR3 sequence is CAIQDDVGDTEAFF. CDR3 nucleotide sequence: TGTGCCATCCAGGACGATGTTGGGGACACTGAAGCTTTCTTT.

This clonotype was detected ten times or more. The CDR3 here is CASSEYQGSYEQYF. CDR3 in DNA: TGTGCCAGCAGTGAATATCAGGGTTCCTACGAGCAGTACTTC. The chain uses TRBV25-1 and TRBJ2-7; the D gene is possibly TRBD1 (5 bases). Trimming removed 0 bases from V and 1 base from J, with 7 bases in between. CDR3 length: 14 amino acids. Germline CDR1 reads MGHDK; CDR2 reads SYGVNS.

By its share, this clonotype is medium-sized. The V gene is TRBV20-1, the J gene TRBJ2-7; 10 bases line up with TRBD2. V lost 3 bases to trimming and J lost 5 bases; unmatched junction nucleotides: 4. This CDR3 has 13 residues. Per germline, CDR1 DFQATT and CDR2 SNEGSKA (reference sequence). In nucleotides, the CDR3 is TGCAGTGCTAGGGGACTAGCGAGAAACGAGCAGTACTTC. Amino acids: CSARGLARNEQYF.

This clonotype was observed many times. V gene TRBV5-6 combines with J gene TRBJ2-4, with a possible D match to TRBD1 (5 bases). Trimming stripped 4 bases from V and 0 bases from J, with 17 bases between. The germline CDR1 and CDR2 sequences are SGHDT and YYEEEE. This CDR3 is 17 amino acids long. CDR3 loop: CASSGPRQRLAKNIQYF. The CDR3 nucleotides are TGTGCCAGCAGCGGCCCTCGACAGAGACTAGCCAAAAACATTCAGTACTTC.

The table lists this clonotype with many counts. CDR3 DNA: TGCGCCAGCAGTGAGTGGGGCGGGAGAGGGGGCTCCTACAATGAGCAGTTCTTC. This encodes CASSEWGGRGGSYNEQFF. This chain connects TRBV10-2 to TRBJ2-1; D is perhaps TRBD2 (7 bases). V was clipped by 1 base and J by 0 bases, with 16 bases between them. The length of the CDR3 is 18 residues. Germline V gene lookup returns CDR1 WSHSY and CDR2 SAAADI.

This clonotype is deemed medium-sized (0.01 to 0.1%). This chain links TRBV9 with TRBJ2-5; no definite D call. CDR3 length: 11 residues. CDR1 and CDR2 from the germline V gene are SGDLS and YYNGEE. Deletions cut 4 bases from V and 2 bases from J, with 3 bases between. Here the CDR3 reads CASSSQETQYF. CDR3 DNA: TGTGCCAGCAGCTCACAAGAGACCCAGTACTTC.

This clonotype was seen ten or more times. The chain joins TRBV15 to TRBJ1-5; tentatively, D is TRBD1 (6 bases). The CDR3 has 15 residues. V shed 0 bases and J shed 6 bases, with 12 bases lying between them. Germline V gives CDR1 LNHNV, CDR2 YYDKDF (reference sequence). The CDR3 sequence is CATSRDPGAGQPQHF. CDR3 DNA: TGTGCCACCAGCAGAGATCCGGGGGCGGGTCAGCCCCAGCATTTT.

This clonotype occurred many times. The rearrangement joins TRBV7-2 to TRBJ2-7; the match to TRBD1 covers 9 bases. The CDR3 extends over 15 amino acids. The germline V gene encodes CDR1 SGHTA and CDR2 FQGNSA. Germline trimming cut 3 bases from V and 2 bases from J; bases unmatched to any gene: 5. CDR3 in amino acids: CASSFGQGKPYEQYF. The DNA of the CDR3 is TGTGCCAGCAGCTTCGGACAGGGGAAGCCCTACGAGCAGTACTTC.

This clonotype was seen ten or more times. The rearrangement links TRBV2 to TRBJ2-2, with 9 bases aligning to TRBD2. Germline CDR1 is SNHLY and CDR2 is FYNNEI. This CDR3 has 16 residues. V was clipped by 1 base and J by 1 base; unmatched bases: 1. CDR3 in amino acids: CASSEVLAGNTGELFF. The CDR3 nucleotides read TGTGCCAGCAGTGAAGTACTAGCGGGGAACACCGGGGAGCTGTTTTTT. Variable domain in full (rest from reference TRBV2 and TRBJ2-2): EPEVTQTPSHQVTQMGQEVILRCVPISNHLYFYWYRQILGQKVEFLVSFYNNEISEKSEIFDDQFSVERPDGSNFTLKIRSTKLEDSAMYFCASSEVLAGNTGELFFGEGSRLTVL.

This clonotype appeared many times. The genes are TRBV5-5 and TRBJ2-5; 7 bases fit TRBD2. Trimming cost V 4 bases and J 6 bases; bases outside gene matches: 12. Germline V gives CDR1 SGHKS, CDR2 YYEKEE (reference sequence). The CDR3 covers 15 residues. CDR3 nucleotides: TGTGCCAGCAGCCTCGGGGGTCTAGCGGCAAAGACCCAGTACTTC. This encodes CASSLGGLAAKTQYF.

This clonotype came up many times. J is TRBJ2-2 and V is TRBV12-3 or TRBV12-4, with D tentatively TRBD1 (6 bases). This CDR3 comprises 12 residues. V was trimmed by 5 bases and J by 5 bases, leaving 6 bases between them. The CDR3 sequence is CASSTGTGELFF. The CDR3 DNA follows: TGTGCCAGCAGTACAGGGACCGGGGAGCTGTTTTTT.

This clonotype is judged medium-sized. The J gene is TRBJ2-5, the V gene TRBV5-1; D not certain. CDR1 SGHRS and CDR2 YFSETQ come from the germline V gene. This CDR3 has 12 residues. With 0 bases removed from V and 4 bases from J, the gap between germline ends came to 4 bases. Here the CDR3 reads CASSLGSETQYF. For the CDR3, the DNA is TGCGCCAGCAGCTTGGGGTCAGAGACCCAGTACTTC.

Ten or more counts support this clonotype. The CDR3 DNA reads TGTGCCAGCAGCTTAGCGGCCGGAAACACCTACGAGCAGTACTTC. Protein product: CASSLAAGNTYEQYF. The rearrangement links TRBV7-2 to TRBJ2-7, with unresolved D. There are 15 residues in the CDR3. Germline-derived CDR1 and CDR2 are SGHTA and FQGNSA. Trimming pared 0 bases from V and 2 bases from J, leaving 11 bases between. Together with reference TRBV7-2 and TRBJ2-7, the CDR3 gives the full variable domain: GAGVSQSPSNKVTEKGKDVELRCDPISGHTALYWYRQSLGQGLEFLIYFQGNSAPDKSGLPSDRFSAERTGGSVSTLTIQRTQQEDSAVYLCASSLAAGNTYEQYFGPGTRLTVT.

This clonotype was observed many times. J is TRBJ1-4 and V is TRBV20-1; D remains ambiguous. This CDR3 is 15 amino acids long. Trimming stripped 2 bases from V and 5 bases from J, with 15 bases between. Germline-derived CDR1 and CDR2 are DFQATT and SNEGSKA (reference sequence). CDR3 amino acids: CSARSPPPPNEKLFF. The CDR3, as DNA: TGCAGTGCTAGATCCCCCCCCCCACCAAATGAAAAACTGTTTTTT.